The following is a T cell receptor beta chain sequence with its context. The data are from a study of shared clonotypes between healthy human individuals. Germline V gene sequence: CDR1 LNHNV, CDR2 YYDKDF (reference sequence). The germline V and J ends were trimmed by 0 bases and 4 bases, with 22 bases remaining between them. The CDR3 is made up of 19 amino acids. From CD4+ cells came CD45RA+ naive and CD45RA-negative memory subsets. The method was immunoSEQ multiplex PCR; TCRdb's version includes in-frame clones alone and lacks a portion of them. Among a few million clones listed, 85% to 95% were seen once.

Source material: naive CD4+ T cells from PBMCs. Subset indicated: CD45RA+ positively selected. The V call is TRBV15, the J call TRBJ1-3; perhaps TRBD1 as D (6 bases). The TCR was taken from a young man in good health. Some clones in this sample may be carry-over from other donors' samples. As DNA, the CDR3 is TGTGCCACCAGCAGAGAAGTTAGGGGGGCCAGTCGGCGCGGAAACACCATATATTTT. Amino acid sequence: CATSREVRGASRRGNTIYF.